This T cell receptor (beta chain) was recovered during a study of OX40 agonist ivuxolimab in advanced cancers. Study summary: The patients received ivuxolimab by intravenous route every 2 weeks at 0.01 to 10 mg/kg. Points from the study as a whole: Among T cells, CD8+ cells averaged more expanded clones than CD4+ cells.

Data came from immunoSEQ multiplex PCR; TCRdb stores just in-frame clones and leaves some out. The sample holds about 67,000 clones; roughly 85% are singletons and the top ten take around 2%. Note on this clone: Its antigen is not identified.

The V end lost 6 bases, the J end lost 5 bases, and 22 bases lay between the germline ends. Germline loops: CDR1 KGHSH, CDR2 LQKENI. The CDR3 runs to 17 residues. The chain joins TRBV18 to TRBJ2-2; the D gene is possibly TRBD2 (5 bases). The origin of this receptor is an adult with an advanced solid tumor such as melanoma, head and neck, liver or kidney cancer. The sample here was CD4+ or CD8+ T cells sorted from blood, taken in a trial of the OX40 agonist ivuxolimab. The chain's CDR3 is CASSPNAGPRRTGELFF. In DNA form, the CDR3 reads TGTGCCAGCTCCCCCAACGCGGGCCCCCGGCGAACCGGGGAGCTGTTTTTT.